The present T cell receptor beta chain was sequenced within a study of blood T cell repertoires in COVID-19. Sequencing used immunoSEQ multiplex PCR; TCRdb keeps in-frame clones, though not all of them. The sample has about 220,000 clones, 88% seen once. Germline lookup yields CDR1 SGDLS and CDR2 YYNGEE. The CDR3 runs to 13 residues. Trimming removed 3 bases at V and 4 bases at J, with 9 bases between. This clonotype was sampled from a young woman who had recovered from COVID-19. The rearrangement uses TRBV9 and TRBJ2-3; the D is unclear. What was sequenced was PBMCs or T cells enriched from blood (not recorded which). CDR3 amino acids: CASSASPPDTQYF. The CDR3 region has the DNA TGTGCCAGCAGCGCGAGCCCTCCAGATACGCAGTATTTT.